The 6 T cell receptor beta chains in this list originate from one sample, sequenced in a study of shared clonotypes between healthy human individuals. This table comes from immunoSEQ multiplex PCR, and its TCRdb copy is limited to in-frame clones, with some not included. The top ten hold about 1.1% of the sample, which has 2 million or so clones, over 85% seen once. CD8 cells classed as naive were CD45RO-negative and positively selected for CCR7, excluding terminally differentiated effector memory CD45RA+ cells. The sequencing sample was made of naive CD8+ T cells sorted from blood. The receptor set was obtained from a man younger than 35 in good health.

This chain joins TRBV7-9 and TRBJ1-4; D is unclear. Deletions cut 4 bases from V and 5 bases from J, with 14 bases between. The CDR3 covers 15 residues. From germline, CDR1 is SEHNR and CDR2 FQNEAQ (reference sequence). CDR3 DNA sequence: TGTGCCAGCAGCTCCTCGTTTGGAGACAATGAAAAACTGTTTTTT. Its protein is CASSSSFGDNEKLFF. The variable domain in full, completed from reference TRBV7-9 and TRBJ1-4, reads DTGVSQNPRHKITKRGQNVTFRCDPISEHNRLYWYRQTLGQGPEFLTYFQNEAQLEKSRLLSDRFSAERPKGSFSTLEIQRTEQGDSAMYLCASSSSFGDNEKLFFGSGTQLSVL.

This clone was seen a single time. The J gene is TRBJ2-2, the V gene TRBV5-1, with D perhaps matching TRBD1 (5 bases). Looked up from germline, CDR1 is SGHRS and CDR2 is YFSETQ. CDR3 length: 15 amino acids. Trimming shortened V by 3 bases and J by 6 bases, and 15 bases separated the two germline ends. In nucleotides, the CDR3 is TGCGCCAGCAGCTATCTTGGGCCGACAGCCGGGGAGCTGTTTTTT. Its translation: CASSYLGPTAGELFF.

Remarks on this clone: Other DNA sequences within the sample encode an identical CDR3. The rearrangement uses TRBV11-2 and TRBJ2-7; tentative D call: TRBD2 (6 bases). CDR1 and CDR2 from the germline V gene are SGHAT and FQNNGV. The CDR3 is made up of 13 amino acids. Trimming removed 5 bases at V and 3 bases at J, with 11 bases between. This CDR3 is CASSLGGVYEQYF. The CDR3 region has the DNA TGTGCCAGCAGCCTCGGAGGGGTCTACGAGCAGTACTTC.

This chain links TRBV7-2 with TRBJ2-7; TRBD1 agrees at 11 bases. V gave up 3 bases and J gave up 7 bases; unmatched junction bases: 8. Germline V gene data show CDR1 as SGHTA and CDR2 as FQGNSA. The CDR3 is 15 amino acids. The CDR3 loop reads CASSFPGQGVREQYF. Here the CDR3 DNA reads TGTGCCAGCAGCTTCCCGGGACAGGGGGTAAGGGAGCAGTACTTC. Full variable domain (missing parts from reference TRBV7-2 and TRBJ2-7): GAGVSQSPSNKVTEKGKDVELRCDPISGHTALYWYRQSLGQGLEFLIYFQGNSAPDKSGLPSDRFSAERTGGSVSTLTIQRTQQEDSAVYLCASSFPGQGVREQYFGPGTRLTVT.

This chain connects TRBV29-1 to TRBJ2-1, with a tentative D call TRBD2 (5 bases). This CDR3 spans 13 amino acids. Germline V gene sequence: CDR1 SQVTM, CDR2 ANQGSEA. V lost 6 bases and J lost 4, with 13 bases in between. CDR3 DNA: TGCAGCGTCGCGACGGACTCGTACAATGAGCAGTTCTTC. This sequence encodes CSVATDSYNEQFF.

Concerning this clone itself: Other DNA sequences from this sample encode an identical CDR3 as well. The genes are TRBV28 and TRBJ2-7; D perhaps matches TRBD1 (5 bases). CDR3 length: 12 amino acids. Looked up from germline, CDR1 is MDHEN and CDR2 is SYDVKM. Trimming left V 5 bases short and J 3 bases short, with 8 bases between. The CDR3 region has the DNA TGTGCCAGCAGTGGAGACAGCTACGAGCAGTACTTC. The encoded protein is CASSGDSYEQYF.